This TCR beta chain was observed in a study of T cells in Graves' hyperthyroidism and ophthalmopathy. Amplified regions were TCR beta CDR3 sequences from RNA transcripts. The TCR CDR3 was amplified in a first-round RT-PCR using the HTBI primer set. MiXCR, run by TCRdb on the multiplex PCR reads, gives a single entry per CDR3 protein. The repertoire has roughly 700,000 distinct CDR3 sequences, around 15% of them found once; the top ten carry around 15%. This clonotype appeared many times. One end of the junction is discordant with germline, which a read error may explain. This CDR3 comprises 13 residues. Germline-derived CDR1 and CDR2 are SSHAT and FNYEAQ (reference sequence). Diagnostic assessment was based on clinical symptoms, serum thyroxine and TRAb, thyroid ultrasound and orbital computed tomography.

The sequenced material came from blood. The sequence came from a man aged 50 to 60 with Graves' hyperthyroidism. The rearrangement uses TRBV7-7 and TRBJ2-7; tentative D call: TRBD1 (6 bases). The CDR3 spells CASSLETGYEQYF. Written as DNA, the CDR3 is TGTGCTAGCAGCTTAGAGACAGGCTACGAGCAGTACTTC.